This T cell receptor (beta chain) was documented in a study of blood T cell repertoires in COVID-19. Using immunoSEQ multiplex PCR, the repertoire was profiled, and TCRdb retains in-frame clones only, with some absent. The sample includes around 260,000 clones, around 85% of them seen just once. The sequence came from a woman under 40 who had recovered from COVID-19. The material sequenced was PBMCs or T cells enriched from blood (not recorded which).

The CDR3 DNA is TGTGCCACCAGCACCGGCGGGACTTATAATTCACCCCTCCACTTT. It codes for CATSTGGTYNSPLHF. The rearrangement joins TRBV15 to TRBJ1-6; weak D call: TRBD1 (5 bases). V dropped 4 bases and J dropped 4 bases, with 11 bases sitting between them. Germline CDR1 LNHNV, CDR2 YYDKDF (reference sequence). The length of the CDR3 is 15 residues.